The present entry profiles one T cell receptor beta chain with its context. Survey-level TCR beta sequencing used the immunoSEQ assay. The protocol was immunoSEQ multiplex PCR, while the TCRdb copy is restricted to in-frame clones and leaves out a portion. The sample shows under 65,000 clones, 90% to 95% of them seen only once. There are 15 residues in the CDR3. The germline V gene encodes CDR1 LNHDA and CDR2 SQIVND (reference sequence). V shed 1 base, J shed 5 bases, and the junction held 4 bases outside the gene matches. What was sequenced was PBMCs. The chain couples TRBV19 to TRBJ1-5; TRBD1 aligns across 8 bases. This clonotype originated in a man aged 35-49 years with rheumatoid arthritis. The chain's CDR3 is CASSIAGTGDQPQHF. CDR3 nucleotides: TGTGCCAGTAGTATAGCCGGGACAGGCGATCAGCCCCAGCATTTT.